The present entry profiles one T cell receptor beta chain with its context. The sample comes from a study of blood T cell repertoires in COVID-19. Study as a whole: The United States, Italy and Spain provided the acute and convalescent COVID-19 samples. PBMCs, B-cell-depleted T cells, or T cells provided the cDNA or gDNA that made up the material.

The CDR3 covers 12 residues. V shed 4 bases, J shed 10 bases, and the junction held 3 bases outside the gene matches. Per the study methods: From reference gene primer amplification, estimates of nucleated cell counts were derived. The table came from immunoSEQ multiplex PCR; TCRdb's copy has only in-frame clones and leaves some out. Clonal size and the V and J genes are those of that table, whereas D and trimming came from the DNA. The sample shows about 320,000 clones, roughly 90% of them seen only once. The clonotype originates from a man aged 18 to 30 who had recovered from COVID-19. This chain connects TRBV12-3 or TRBV12-4 to TRBJ1-5; 8 bases fit TRBD1. The sequenced material came from peripheral blood. The CDR3 spells CASSSGQDPQHF. Written as DNA, the CDR3 is TGTGCCAGCAGTTCGGGACAGGATCCCCAGCATTTT.